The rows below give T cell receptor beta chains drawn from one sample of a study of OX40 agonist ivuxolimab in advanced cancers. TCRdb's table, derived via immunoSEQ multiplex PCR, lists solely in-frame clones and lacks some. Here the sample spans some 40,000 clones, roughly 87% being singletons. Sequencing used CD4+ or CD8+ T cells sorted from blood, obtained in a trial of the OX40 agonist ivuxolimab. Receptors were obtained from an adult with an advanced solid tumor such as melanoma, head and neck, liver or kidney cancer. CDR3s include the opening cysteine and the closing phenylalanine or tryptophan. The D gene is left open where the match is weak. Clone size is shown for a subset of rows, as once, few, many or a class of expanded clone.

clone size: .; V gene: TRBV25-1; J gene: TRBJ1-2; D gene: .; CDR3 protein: CASSEWLGVYGYTF; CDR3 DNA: TGTGCCAGCAGTGAATGGTTAGGAGTCTATGGCTACACCTTC
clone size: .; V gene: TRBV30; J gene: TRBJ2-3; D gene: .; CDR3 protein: CAWSVLGDTQYF; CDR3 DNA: TGTGCCTGGAGTGTACTCGGGGATACGCAGTATTTT
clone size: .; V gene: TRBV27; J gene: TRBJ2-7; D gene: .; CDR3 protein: CASSLFPGTISYEQYF; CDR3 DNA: TGTGCCAGCAGTTTATTCCCCGGGACCATCTCCTACGAGCAGTACTTC
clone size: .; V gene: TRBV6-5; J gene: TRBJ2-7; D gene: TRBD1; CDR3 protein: CASSLRDSSSYEQYF; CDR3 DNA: TGTGCCAGCAGTCTTCGGGACAGTTCTTCCTACGAGCAGTACTTC
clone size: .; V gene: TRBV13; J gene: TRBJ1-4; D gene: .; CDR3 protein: CASSLAGDEKLFF; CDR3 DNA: TGTGCCAGCAGCTTGGCAGGGGATGAAAAACTGTTTTTT
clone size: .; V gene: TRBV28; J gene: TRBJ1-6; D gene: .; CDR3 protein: CASSPHPPSHSPLHF; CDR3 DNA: TGTGCCAGCAGTCCCCACCCACCTTCCCATTCACCCCTCCACTTT
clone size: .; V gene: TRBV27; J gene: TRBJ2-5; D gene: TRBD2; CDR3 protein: CASAGSGGQETQYF; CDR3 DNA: TGTGCCAGCGCAGGGTCGGGGGGTCAAGAGACCCAGTACTTC
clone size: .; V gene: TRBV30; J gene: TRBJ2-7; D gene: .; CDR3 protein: CAWRSNSYEQYF; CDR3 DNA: TGTGCCTGGAGGAGTAACTCCTACGAGCAGTACTTC
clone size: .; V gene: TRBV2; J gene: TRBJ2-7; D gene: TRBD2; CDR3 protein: CASSGTSGGGYEQYF; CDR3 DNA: TGTGCCAGCAGTGGGACTAGCGGGGGCGGCTACGAGCAGTACTTC
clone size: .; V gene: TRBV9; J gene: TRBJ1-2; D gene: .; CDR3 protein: CASSVGLGYTF; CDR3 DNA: TGTGCCAGCAGCGTAGGCCTTGGCTACACCTTC
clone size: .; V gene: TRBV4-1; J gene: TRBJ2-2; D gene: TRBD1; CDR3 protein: CASSHTGGNGELFF; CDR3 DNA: TGCGCCAGCAGCCATACAGGGGGTAACGGGGAGCTGTTTTTT
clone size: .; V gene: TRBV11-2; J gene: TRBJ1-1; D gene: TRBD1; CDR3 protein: CASSLPWDRTNTEAFF; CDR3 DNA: TGTGCCAGCAGCCTCCCATGGGACAGGACAAACACTGAAGCTTTCTTT
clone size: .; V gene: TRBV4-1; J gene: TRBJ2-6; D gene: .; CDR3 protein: CASSQEAGANVLTF; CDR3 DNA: TGCGCCAGCAGCCAAGAGGCCGGGGCCAACGTCCTGACTTTC
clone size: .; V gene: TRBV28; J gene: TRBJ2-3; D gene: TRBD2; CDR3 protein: CASSLLAGASGDTQYF; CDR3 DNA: TGTGCCAGCAGTTTACTAGCGGGGGCCTCGGGGGATACGCAGTATTTT
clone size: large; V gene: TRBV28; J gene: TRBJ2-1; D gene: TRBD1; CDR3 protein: CASSQTGSSYNEQFF; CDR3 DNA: TGTGCCAGCAGTCAGACAGGGAGCTCCTACAATGAGCAGTTCTTC
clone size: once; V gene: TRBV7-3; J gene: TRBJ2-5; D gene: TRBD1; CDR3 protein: CASSSTGAGTETQYF; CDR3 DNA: TGTGCCAGCAGCTCGACAGGGGCCGGAACGGAGACCCAGTACTTC
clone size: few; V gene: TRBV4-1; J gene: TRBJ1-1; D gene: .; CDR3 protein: CASSQGTRNTEAFF; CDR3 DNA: TGCGCCAGCAGCCAAGGGACAAGGAACACTGAAGCTTTCTTT
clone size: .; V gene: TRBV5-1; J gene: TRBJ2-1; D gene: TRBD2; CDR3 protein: CASSGSGTSGNNEQFF; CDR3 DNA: TGCGCCAGCAGCGGATCCGGGACTAGCGGGAACAATGAGCAGTTCTTC
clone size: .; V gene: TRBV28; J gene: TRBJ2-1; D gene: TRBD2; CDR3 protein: CASSLRTSPNEQFF; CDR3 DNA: TGTGCCAGCAGTTTAAGGACTAGCCCCAATGAGCAGTTCTTC
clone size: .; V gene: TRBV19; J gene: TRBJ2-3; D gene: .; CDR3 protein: CASRPLTVSSTDTQYF; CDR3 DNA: TGTGCCAGTAGGCCTTTGACAGTATCTAGCACAGATACGCAGTATTTT
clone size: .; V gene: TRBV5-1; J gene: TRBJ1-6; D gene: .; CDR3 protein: CASSLGEGYNNSPLHF; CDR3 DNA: TGCGCCAGCAGCTTGGGTGAGGGTTATAATAATTCACCCCTCCACTTT
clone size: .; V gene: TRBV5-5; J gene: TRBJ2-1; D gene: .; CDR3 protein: CASSLEGVSYNEQFF; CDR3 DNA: TGTGCCAGCAGCTTAGAGGGGGTATCCTACAATGAGCAGTTCTTC
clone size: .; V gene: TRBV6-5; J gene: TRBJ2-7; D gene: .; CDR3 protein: CASSYSTDLGHYEQYF; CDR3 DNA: TGTGCCAGCAGTTACTCGACGGATCTCGGGCACTACGAGCAGTACTTC
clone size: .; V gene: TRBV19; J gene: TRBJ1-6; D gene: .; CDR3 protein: CASTHRVESSPLHF; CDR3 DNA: TGTGCCAGTACCCACAGGGTGGAGAGTTCACCCCTCCACTTT
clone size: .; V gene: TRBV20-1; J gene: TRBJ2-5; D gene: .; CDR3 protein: CSAVQETQYF; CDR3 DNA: TGCAGTGCCGTCCAAGAGACCCAGTACTTC
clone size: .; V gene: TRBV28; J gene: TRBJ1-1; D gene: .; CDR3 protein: CASSESNTEAFF; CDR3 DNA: TGTGCCAGCAGTGAGTCAAACACTGAAGCTTTCTTT
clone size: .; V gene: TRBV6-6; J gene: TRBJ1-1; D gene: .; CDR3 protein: CASSYGWGLNTEAFF; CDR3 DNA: TGTGCCAGCAGTTACGGGTGGGGGTTGAACACTGAAGCTTTCTTT
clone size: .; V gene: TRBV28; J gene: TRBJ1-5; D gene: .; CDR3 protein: CASSFGGTDQPQHF; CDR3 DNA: TGTGCCAGCAGTTTCGGGGGGACCGACCAGCCCCAGCATTTT
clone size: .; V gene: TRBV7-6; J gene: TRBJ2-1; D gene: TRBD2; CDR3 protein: CASSLTGLAGDNEQFF; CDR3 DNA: TGTGCCAGCAGCTTAACGGGACTAGCGGGGGACAATGAGCAGTTCTTC
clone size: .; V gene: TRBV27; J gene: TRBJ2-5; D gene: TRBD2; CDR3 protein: CASSLSVAGGVGETQYF; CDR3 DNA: TGTGCCAGCAGTTTATCTGTGGCGGGGGGGGTAGGGGAGACCCAGTACTTC
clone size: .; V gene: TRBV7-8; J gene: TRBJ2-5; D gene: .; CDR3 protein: CASSLDLAETQYF; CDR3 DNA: TGTGCCAGCAGCTTAGATTTAGCGGAGACCCAGTACTTC
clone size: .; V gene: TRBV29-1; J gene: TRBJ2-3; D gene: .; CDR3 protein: CSVAGQQWTDTQYF; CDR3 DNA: TGCAGCGTTGCAGGTCAGCAATGGACAGATACGCAGTATTTT